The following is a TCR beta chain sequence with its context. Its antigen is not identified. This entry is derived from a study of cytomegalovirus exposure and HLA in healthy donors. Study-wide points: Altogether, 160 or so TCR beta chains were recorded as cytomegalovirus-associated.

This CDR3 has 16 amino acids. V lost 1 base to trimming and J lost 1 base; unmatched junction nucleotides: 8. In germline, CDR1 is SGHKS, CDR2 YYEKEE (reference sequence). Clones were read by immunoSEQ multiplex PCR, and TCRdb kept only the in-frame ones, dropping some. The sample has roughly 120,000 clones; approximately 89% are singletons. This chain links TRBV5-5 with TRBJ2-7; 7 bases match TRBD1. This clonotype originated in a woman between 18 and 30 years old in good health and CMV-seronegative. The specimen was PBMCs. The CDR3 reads CASSLIRPGGSYEQYF. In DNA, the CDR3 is TGTGCCAGCAGCTTGATTCGGCCAGGGGGATCCTACGAGCAGTACTTC.